This T cell receptor (beta chain) was sequenced during a study of T cells expressing NK-cell markers. For this clonotype: The antigen is undetermined.

In generating TCR beta cDNA, 5'RACE template switching with UMIs was used. TCRdb reanalyzed the 5' RACE reads, giving one entry per CDR3 protein sequence and no DNA. This sample contains some 340,000 distinct CDR3 sequences. General study findings and limits: In more than five donors, dominant CD3+CD56+NKG2C+ clones formed about 1.0-7.5% of CD8+ cells. Also leading the CD3+CD56-NKG2C+ fraction in several donors were these clonotypes.

The sequence came from a man aged 18-75 years in good health. The material sequenced was blood T cells: a sorted CD56 or NKG2C T cell subset, CD4+ or CD8+ T cells, or bulk PBMC T cells (not recorded which).

CDR3 amino acids: CAWSVIGGAQYF. The chain joins TRBV30 to TRBJ2-5; TCRdb outputs TRBD2, but without DNA this stays unchecked. The germline V gene encodes CDR1 GTSNPN and CDR2 SVGIG (reference sequence). This CDR3 region has 12 residues.